These 24 T cell receptor beta chains originate from one sample sequenced in a study of graft-versus-host responses after intestinal transplantation. The method was immunoSEQ multiplex PCR; TCRdb's version includes in-frame clones alone and lacks a portion of them. The table lists about 97,000 clones, about 93% of them singletons. Source: PBMCs, taken just under 460 days after intestinal transplant. The receptor set was obtained from a human patient who received an intestinal transplant, so some T cells may come from the graft donor.

The V call is TRBV5-6, the J call TRBJ1-1; 9 bases are shared with TRBD1. V trimming: 4 bases; J trimming: 11 bases; junction bases outside the gene matches: 9. The V gene's germline CDR1 is SGHDT and CDR2 YYEEEE. CDR3 size: 13 residues. In DNA form, the CDR3 reads TGTGCCAGCAGCCCGGGACAGGGCCGAGGGGCTTTCTTT. Encoded protein: CASSPGQGRGAFF.

V is TRBV2 and J is TRBJ2-1; the match to TRBD2 covers 9 bases. This CDR3 has 16 amino acids. CDR1 SNHLY and CDR2 FYNNEI come from the germline V gene. With V trimmed by 2 bases and J by 2 bases, 4 bases remained unmatched. The CDR3 loop is CASSELGGGAYNEQFF. CDR3 in DNA: TGTGCCAGCAGTGAATTGGGCGGGGGGGCCTACAATGAGCAGTTCTTC.

The rearrangement uses TRBV4-1 and TRBJ2-5; 9 bases line up with TRBD2. The CDR3 has 18 amino acids. Per germline, CDR1 MGHRA and CDR2 YSYEKL. V trimming: 1 base; J trimming: 2 bases; junction bases outside the gene matches: 11. CDR3 in DNA: TGCGCCAGCAGCCAAGGAGGGGGCGGGGGGGCAGGACAAGAGACCCAGTACTTC. This codes for CASSQGGGGGAGQETQYF.

The chain combines TRBV6-6 with TRBJ2-2; D may be TRBD2 (5 bases). The CDR3 runs 14 residues. Germline V gene data show CDR1 as MNHNY and CDR2 as SVGAGI (reference sequence). The V gene lost 5 bases and the J gene lost 5 bases, with 12 bases spanning the gap. The CDR3 nucleotides are TGTGCCAGCAGTCCCCGGACTTTGACCGGGGAGCTGTTTTTT. It translates to CASSPRTLTGELFF.

The V call is TRBV7-2, the J call TRBJ2-7, with D maybe TRBD1 (6 bases). Germline V gene data show CDR1 as SGHTA and CDR2 as FQGNSA. The V and J ends lost 5 bases and 4 bases respectively, with 18 bases between them. The CDR3 contains 15 residues. Here the CDR3 DNA reads TGTGCCAGCAGCACCCAACAGGGCCCGGGTTACGAGCAGTACTTC. The encoded protein is CASSTQQGPGYEQYF.

This rearrangement joins TRBV7-8 to TRBJ1-1; a weak D match, TRBD1 (6 bases). The CDR3 spans 14 residues. Germline V gene lookup returns CDR1 SGHVS and CDR2 FQNEAQ. Trimming pared 6 bases from V and 6 bases from J, leaving 17 bases between. The CDR3 spells CASSNFRGPAEAFF. The CDR3 DNA follows: TGTGCCAGCAGTAATTTCAGGGGTCCGGCTGAAGCTTTCTTT.

This clone was observed once. The chain has TRBV7-9 and TRBJ2-7; tentative D call: TRBD2 (6 bases). CDR3 length equals 14 residues. With 0 bases removed from V and 6 bases from J, the gap between germline ends came to 12 bases. Germline-derived CDR1 and CDR2 are SEHNR and FQNEAQ (reference sequence). The CDR3 region is CASSLAGTLGEQYF. CDR3 bases: TGTGCCAGCAGCTTAGCCGGGACTCTAGGCGAGCAGTACTTC. Full variable domain (missing parts from reference TRBV7-9 and TRBJ2-7): DTGVSQNPRHKITKRGQNVTFRCDPISEHNRLYWYRQTLGQGPEFLTYFQNEAQLEKSRLLSDRFSAERPKGSFSTLEIQRTEQGDSAMYLCASSLAGTLGEQYFGPGTRLTVT.

This clone was recorded only once. The CDR3 DNA reads TGTGCCAGCAGCCAAGCTCGGGGAGCTACCTACAATGAGCAGTTCTTC. It codes for CASSQARGATYNEQFF. The gene calls are TRBV4-2 and TRBJ2-1; TRBD2 might be the D (5 bases). The V gene lost 1 base and the J gene lost 2 bases, with 12 bases spanning the gap. Germline CDR1 LGHNA, CDR2 YNFKEQ. The CDR3 is 16 amino acids.

This clone has only one observation. The chain combines TRBV6-1 with TRBJ2-1, with TRBD2 as a possible D gene (6 bases). V was trimmed by 4 bases and J by 6 bases, leaving 10 bases between them. The CDR3 spans 13 residues. CDR1 is MNHNS and CDR2 is SASEGT in the germline V gene. In nucleotides, the CDR3 is TGTGCCAGCAGTGGCGGGGAACCCAATGAGCAGTTCTTC. Translated: CASSGGEPNEQFF.

The V gene is TRBV5-4, the J gene TRBJ2-7; a possible D gene is TRBD2 (6 bases). Trimming pared 4 bases from V and 1 base from J, leaving 15 bases between. Germline V gene sequence: CDR1 SGHNT, CDR2 YYREEE (reference sequence). The CDR3 runs 15 residues. CDR3: CASSTRGGESYEQYF. The CDR3 nucleotides read TGTGCCAGCAGCACGAGGGGCGGGGAATCCTACGAGCAGTACTTC.

V and J are TRBV7-9 and TRBJ1-5, with D unclear. Germline assignment: CDR1 SEHNR and CDR2 FQNEAQ (reference sequence). Deletions cut 5 bases from V and 0 bases from J, with 8 bases between. CDR3 length: 14 residues. CDR3 nucleotides: TGTGCCAGCAGCGCCCCGTATAGCAATCAGCCCCAGCATTTT. This codes for CASSAPYSNQPQHF.

This clone occurred a few times. This chain connects TRBV19 to TRBJ1-1; no definite D call. This CDR3 region has 12 residues. Germline CDR1 and CDR2: LNHDA and SQIVND (reference sequence). Trimming cost V 10 bases and J 5 bases, with 14 bases left between them. CDR3 DNA: TGTGCCACCCGTATGGGCTATACTGAAGCTTTCTTT. Translated: CATRMGYTEAFF.

The chain employs TRBV2 and TRBJ1-1; D is possibly TRBD1 (5 bases). The V end lost 6 bases, the J end lost 11 bases, and 16 bases lay between the germline ends. Germline V gene sequence: CDR1 SNHLY, CDR2 FYNNEI. There are 12 residues in the CDR3. The CDR3 loop is CASSPRDFWAFF. CDR3 nucleotides: TGTGCCAGCAGCCCCCGGGACTTTTGGGCTTTCTTT.

The J gene is TRBJ2-3, the V gene TRBV7-8, with D uncertain. CDR1 and CDR2 from the germline V gene are SGHVS and FQNEAQ. The germline V and J ends were trimmed by 3 bases and 0 bases, with 4 bases remaining between them. CDR3 length equals 13 residues. Here the CDR3 DNA reads TGTGCCAGCAGCTTGGGTAGCACAGATACGCAGTATTTT. Translation gives CASSLGSTDTQYF. The full variable domain, rest sourced from reference TRBV7-8 and TRBJ2-3, is GAGVSQSPRYKVAKRGQDVALRCDPISGHVSLFWYQQALGQGPEFLTYFQNEAQLDKSGLPSDRFFAERPEGSVSTLKIQRTQQEDSAVYLCASSLGSTDTQYFGPGTRLTVL.

The chain has TRBV19 and TRBJ1-5; D call uncertain. This CDR3 spans 12 amino acids. Trimming shortened V by 8 bases and J by 2 bases, and 7 bases separated the two germline ends. CDR1 is LNHDA and CDR2 is SQIVND in the germline V gene (reference sequence). CDR3 in amino acids: CASFSGNQPQHF. CDR3 nucleotide sequence: TGTGCCAGTTTTTCGGGCAATCAGCCCCAGCATTTT.

This clone appeared a few times. The rearrangement links TRBV7-9 to TRBJ1-1; D is uncertain. CDR1 is SEHNR, CDR2 FQNEAQ, per germline (reference sequence). V lost 2 bases to trimming and J lost 3 bases, with 7 bases between them. The CDR3 length is 13 residues. CDR3 DNA: TGTGCCAGCAGCTTATTGCAGGACACTGAAGCTTTCTTT. This translates into CASSLLQDTEAFF.

This clone is medium-sized by share. V usage is TRBV6-5 and J usage is TRBJ2-7; 12 bases line up with TRBD1. CDR3 length equals 13 residues. Per the germline V gene, CDR1 is MNHEY and CDR2 is SVGAGI. The junction had 1 base not matched to a gene; V was cut back by 8 bases and J by 2 bases. CDR3 amino acids: CASRDRGPYEQYF. As DNA, the CDR3 is TGTGCCAGCCGGGACAGGGGGCCCTACGAGCAGTACTTC.

This clone was found once. The chain joins TRBV2 to TRBJ2-5; D is perhaps TRBD1 or TRBD2 (6 bases each). The CDR3 runs to 15 residues. V was trimmed by 6 bases and J by 5 bases, leaving 19 bases between them. Germline-derived CDR1 and CDR2 are SNHLY and FYNNEI. The CDR3 sequence: CASRGAGHMSETQYF. In DNA form, the CDR3 reads TGTGCCAGCAGGGGGGCGGGGCATATGTCGGAGACCCAGTACTTC.

This clone was detected only a few times. The rearrangement links TRBV4-2 to TRBJ1-2; perhaps TRBD1 as D (5 bases). Trimming took 0 bases from V and 4 from J, leaving 12 bases between them. The CDR3 has 15 residues. Per germline, CDR1 LGHNA and CDR2 YNFKEQ. The CDR3 region has the DNA TGTGCCAGCAGCCAAGAGGGTGACAGCTCCTATGGCTACACCTTC. The encoded protein is CASSQEGDSSYGYTF.

V is TRBV5-1 and J is TRBJ2-7; D call uncertain. Germline loops: CDR1 SGHRS, CDR2 YFSETQ. CDR3 length: 14 amino acids. V was shortened by 0 bases and J by 0 bases, with 7 bases between the two germline ends. The CDR3 region has the DNA TGCGCCAGCAGCTTGGGCTGGGCCTCCTACGAGCAGTACTTC. This translates into CASSLGWASYEQYF. Full variable domain (outside the CDR3, taken from reference TRBV5-1 and TRBJ2-7): KAGVTQTPRYLIKTRGQQVTLSCSPISGHRSVSWYQQTPGQGLQFLFEYFSETQRNKGNFPGRFSGRQFSNSRSEMNVSTLELGDSALYLCASSLGWASYEQYFGPGTRLTVT.

The J gene is TRBJ2-7, the V gene TRBV19; D may correspond to TRBD1 or TRBD2 (7 bases each). Germline V CDR1 and CDR2: LNHDA, SQIVND (reference sequence). V was cut by 4 bases and J by 2 bases, with 24 bases left in between. The CDR3 extends over 18 amino acids. The CDR3: CASSRGGGDRVGTYEQYF. CDR3 in DNA: TGTGCCAGTAGTAGGGGGGGAGGTGACAGGGTCGGCACCTACGAGCAGTACTTC.

V and J are TRBV5-4 and TRBJ1-6; D is possibly TRBD1 (5 bases). Germline V lookup: CDR1 SGHNT, CDR2 YYREEE (reference sequence). CDR3 length equals 16 residues. Trimming removed 4 bases from V and 2 bases from J, with 13 bases in between. The CDR3: CASSLSGSTYNSPLHF. The CDR3 DNA reads TGTGCCAGCAGCCTCTCAGGGTCTACCTATAATTCACCCCTCCACTTT.

Here the CDR3 reads CASSELSGKWFGSPLHF. The CDR3, as DNA: TGTGCCAGCAGTGAATTGTCCGGGAAGTGGTTCGGTTCACCCCTCCACTTT. V gene TRBV25-1 combines with J gene TRBJ1-6; the D is unclear. This CDR3 is 17 amino acids long. Germline V gene data show CDR1 as MGHDK and CDR2 as SYGVNS. Trimming pared 1 base from V and 9 bases from J, leaving 19 bases between.

This clone was counted a few times. The gene calls are TRBV6-5 and TRBJ2-1; no clear D. Per the germline V gene, CDR1 is MNHEY and CDR2 is SVGAGI. The CDR3 has 12 amino acids. Deletions cut 6 bases from V and 6 bases from J, with 9 bases between. CDR3 in DNA: TGTGCCAGCAGCGACCTCGGCAATGAGCAGTTCTTC. Translating it yields CASSDLGNEQFF.